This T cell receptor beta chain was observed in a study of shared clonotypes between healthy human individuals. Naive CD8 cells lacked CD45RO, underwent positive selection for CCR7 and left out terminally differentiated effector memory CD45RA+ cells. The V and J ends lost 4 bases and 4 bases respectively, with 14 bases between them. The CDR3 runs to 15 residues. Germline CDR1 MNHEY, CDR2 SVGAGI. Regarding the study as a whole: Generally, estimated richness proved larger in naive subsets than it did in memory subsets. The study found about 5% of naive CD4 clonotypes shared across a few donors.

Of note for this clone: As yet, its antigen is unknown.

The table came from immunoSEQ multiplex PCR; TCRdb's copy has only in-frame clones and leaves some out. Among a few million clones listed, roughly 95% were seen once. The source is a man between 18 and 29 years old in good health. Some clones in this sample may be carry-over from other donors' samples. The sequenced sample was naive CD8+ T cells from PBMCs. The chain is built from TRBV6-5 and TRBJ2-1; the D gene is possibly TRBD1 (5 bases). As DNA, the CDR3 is TGTGCCAGCAGTTTCAGGGAATCCCCTTACAATGAGCAGTTCTTC. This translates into CASSFRESPYNEQFF.